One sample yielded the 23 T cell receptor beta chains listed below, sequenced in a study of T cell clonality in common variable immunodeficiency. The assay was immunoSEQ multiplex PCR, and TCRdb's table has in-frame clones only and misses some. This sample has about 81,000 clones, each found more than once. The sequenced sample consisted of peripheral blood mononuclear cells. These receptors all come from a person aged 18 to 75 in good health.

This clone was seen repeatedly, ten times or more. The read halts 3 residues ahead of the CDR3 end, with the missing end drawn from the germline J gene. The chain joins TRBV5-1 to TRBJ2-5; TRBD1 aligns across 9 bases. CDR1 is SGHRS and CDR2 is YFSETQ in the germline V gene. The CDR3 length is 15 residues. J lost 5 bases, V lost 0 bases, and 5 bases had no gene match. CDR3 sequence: CASSLEGQGGETQYF. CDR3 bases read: TGCGCCAGCAGCTTGGAGGGACAGGGCGGGGAGACC.

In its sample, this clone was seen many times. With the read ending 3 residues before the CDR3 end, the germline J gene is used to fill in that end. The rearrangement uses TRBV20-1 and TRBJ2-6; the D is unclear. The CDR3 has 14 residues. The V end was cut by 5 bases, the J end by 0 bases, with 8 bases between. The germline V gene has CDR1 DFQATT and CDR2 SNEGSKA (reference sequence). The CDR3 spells CSAVVVSGANVLTF. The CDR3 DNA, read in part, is TGCAGTGCTGTCGTCGTCTCTGGGGCCAACGTC.

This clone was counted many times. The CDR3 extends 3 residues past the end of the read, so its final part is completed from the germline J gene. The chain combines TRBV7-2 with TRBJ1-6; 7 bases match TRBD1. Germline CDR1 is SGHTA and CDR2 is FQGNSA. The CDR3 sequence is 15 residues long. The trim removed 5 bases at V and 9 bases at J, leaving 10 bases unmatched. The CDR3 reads CASSVRQGGGSPLHF. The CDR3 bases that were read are TGTGCCAGCAGCGTCAGACAGGGAGGAGGTTCACCC.

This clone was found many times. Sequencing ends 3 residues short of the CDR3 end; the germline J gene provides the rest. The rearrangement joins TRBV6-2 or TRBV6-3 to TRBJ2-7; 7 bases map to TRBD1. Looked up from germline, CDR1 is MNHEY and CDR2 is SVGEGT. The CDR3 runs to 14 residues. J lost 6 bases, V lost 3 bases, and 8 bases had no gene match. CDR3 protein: CASSYDRVNGEQYF. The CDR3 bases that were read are TGTGCCAGCAGTTATGACAGGGTTAATGGCGAG.

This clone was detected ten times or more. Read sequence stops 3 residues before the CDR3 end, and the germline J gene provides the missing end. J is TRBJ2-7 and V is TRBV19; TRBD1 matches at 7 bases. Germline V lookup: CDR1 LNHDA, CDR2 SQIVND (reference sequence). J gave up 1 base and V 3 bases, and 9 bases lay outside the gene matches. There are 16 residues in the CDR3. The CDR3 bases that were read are TGTGCCAGTAGTATCAATTTAGGACAGGCGTCCTACGAG. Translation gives CASSINLGQASYE. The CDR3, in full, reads CASSINLGQASYEQYF.

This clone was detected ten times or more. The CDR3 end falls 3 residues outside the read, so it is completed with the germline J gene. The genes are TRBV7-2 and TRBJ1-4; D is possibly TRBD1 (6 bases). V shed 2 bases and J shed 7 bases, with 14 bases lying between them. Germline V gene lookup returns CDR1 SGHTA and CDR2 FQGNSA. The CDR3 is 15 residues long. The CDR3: CASSLSGGRGEKLFF. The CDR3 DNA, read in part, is TGTGCCAGCAGCTTATCGGGGGGCAGGGGTGAAAAA.

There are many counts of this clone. CDR3 bases read: TGTGCCAGCAGGATAGGACTAGCGGGAACCACTGAG. Translating gives CASRIGLAGTTE. The full CDR3 is CASRIGLAGTTEQFF. The V call is TRBV2, the J call TRBJ2-1, with 12 bases that match TRBD2. Coverage ceases 3 residues before the CDR3 finishes, and the germline J gene fills in the end. The germline gives CDR1 SNHLY, CDR2 FYNNEI. V lost 6 bases, J lost 9 bases, and 9 bases stayed unmatched. The CDR3 covers 15 residues.

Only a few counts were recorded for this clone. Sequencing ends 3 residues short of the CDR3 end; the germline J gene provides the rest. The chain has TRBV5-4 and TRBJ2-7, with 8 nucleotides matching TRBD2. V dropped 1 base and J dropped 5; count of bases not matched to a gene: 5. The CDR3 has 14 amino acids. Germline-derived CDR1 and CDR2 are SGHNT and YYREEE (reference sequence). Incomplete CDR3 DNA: TGTGCCAGCAGCTTGTTAGCGGGAACGCACGAG. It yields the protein CASSLLAGTHE. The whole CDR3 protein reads CASSLLAGTHEQYF.

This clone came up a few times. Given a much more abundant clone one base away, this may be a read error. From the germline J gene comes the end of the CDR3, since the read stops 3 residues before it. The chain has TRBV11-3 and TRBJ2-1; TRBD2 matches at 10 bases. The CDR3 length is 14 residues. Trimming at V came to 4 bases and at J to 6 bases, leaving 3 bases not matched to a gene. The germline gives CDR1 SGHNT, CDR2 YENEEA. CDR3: CASSSGLASNEQFF. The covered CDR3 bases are TGTGCCAGCAGCTCGGGACTAGCGTCCAATGAG.

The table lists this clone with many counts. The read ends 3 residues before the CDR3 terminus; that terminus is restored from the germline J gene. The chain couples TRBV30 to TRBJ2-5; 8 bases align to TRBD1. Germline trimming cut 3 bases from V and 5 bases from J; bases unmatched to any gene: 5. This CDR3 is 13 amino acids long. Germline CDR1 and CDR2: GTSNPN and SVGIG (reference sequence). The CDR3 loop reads CAWSLTGGETQYF. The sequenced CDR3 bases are TGTGCCTGGAGCTTAACAGGGGGGGAGACC.

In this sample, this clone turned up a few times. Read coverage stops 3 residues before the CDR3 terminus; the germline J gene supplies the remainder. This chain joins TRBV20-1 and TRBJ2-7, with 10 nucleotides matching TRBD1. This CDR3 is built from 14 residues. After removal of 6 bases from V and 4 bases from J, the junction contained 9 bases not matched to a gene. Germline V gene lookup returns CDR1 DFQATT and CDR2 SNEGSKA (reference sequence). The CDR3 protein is CSAESGQGRYEQYF. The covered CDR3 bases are TGCAGTGCCGAATCGGGACAGGGGAGGTACGAG.

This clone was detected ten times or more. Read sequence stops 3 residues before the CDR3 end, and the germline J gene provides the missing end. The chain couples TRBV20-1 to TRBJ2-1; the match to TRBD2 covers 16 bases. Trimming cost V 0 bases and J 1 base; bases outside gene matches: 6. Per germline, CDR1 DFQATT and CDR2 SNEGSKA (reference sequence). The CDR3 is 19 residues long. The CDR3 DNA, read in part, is TGCAGTGCTAGAGATGCGGGACTAGCGGGAGGGGTATCCTACAATGAG. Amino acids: CSARDAGLAGGVSYNE. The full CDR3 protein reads CSARDAGLAGGVSYNEQFF.

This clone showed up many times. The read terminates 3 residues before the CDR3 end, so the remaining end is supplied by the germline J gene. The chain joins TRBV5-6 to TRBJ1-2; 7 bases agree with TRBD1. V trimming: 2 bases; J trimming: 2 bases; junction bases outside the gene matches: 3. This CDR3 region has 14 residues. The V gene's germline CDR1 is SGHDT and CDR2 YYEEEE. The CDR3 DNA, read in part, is TGTGCCAGCAGCTTCGGGACAGAAAACTATGGC. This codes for CASSFGTENYG. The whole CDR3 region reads CASSFGTENYGYTF.

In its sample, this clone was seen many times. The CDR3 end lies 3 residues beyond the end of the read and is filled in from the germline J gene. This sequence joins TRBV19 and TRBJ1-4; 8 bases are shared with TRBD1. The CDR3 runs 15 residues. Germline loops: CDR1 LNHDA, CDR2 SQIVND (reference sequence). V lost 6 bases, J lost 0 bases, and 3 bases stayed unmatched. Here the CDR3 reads CASRPGGATNEKLFF. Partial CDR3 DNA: TGTGCCAGTAGACCAGGGGGCGCAACTAATGAAAAA.

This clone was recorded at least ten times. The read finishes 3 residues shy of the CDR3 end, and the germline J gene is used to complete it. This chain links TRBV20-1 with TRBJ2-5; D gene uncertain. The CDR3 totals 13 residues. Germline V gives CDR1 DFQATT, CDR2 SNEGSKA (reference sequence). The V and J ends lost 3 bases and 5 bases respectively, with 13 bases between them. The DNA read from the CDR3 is TGCAGTGCTAGCTATAGGGTTCGTGAGACC. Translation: CSASYRVRET. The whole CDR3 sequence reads CSASYRVRETQYF.

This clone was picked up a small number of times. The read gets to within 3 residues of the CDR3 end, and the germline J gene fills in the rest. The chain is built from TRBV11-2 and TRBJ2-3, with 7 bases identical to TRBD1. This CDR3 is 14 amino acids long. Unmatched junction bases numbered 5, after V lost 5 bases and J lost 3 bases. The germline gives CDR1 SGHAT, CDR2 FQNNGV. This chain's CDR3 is CASSRDRVTDTQYF. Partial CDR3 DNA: TGTGCCAGCAGCCGAGACAGGGTTACAGATACG.

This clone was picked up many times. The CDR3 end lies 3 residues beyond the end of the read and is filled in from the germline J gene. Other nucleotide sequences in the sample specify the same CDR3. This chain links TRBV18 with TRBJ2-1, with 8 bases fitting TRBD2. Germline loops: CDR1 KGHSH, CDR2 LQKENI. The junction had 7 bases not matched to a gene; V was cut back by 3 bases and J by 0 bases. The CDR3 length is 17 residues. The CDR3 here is CASSPRTSGGSYNEQFF. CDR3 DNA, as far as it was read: TGTGCCAGCTCACCTCGAACAAGCGGGGGCTCCTACAATGAG.

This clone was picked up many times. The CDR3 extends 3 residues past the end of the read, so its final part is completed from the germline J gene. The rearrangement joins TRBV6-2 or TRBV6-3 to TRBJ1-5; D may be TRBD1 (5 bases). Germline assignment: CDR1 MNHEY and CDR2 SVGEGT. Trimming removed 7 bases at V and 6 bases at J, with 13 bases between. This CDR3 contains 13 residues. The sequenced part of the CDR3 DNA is TGTGCCAGCACTCTCCGGGGGGGTCAGCCC. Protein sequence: CASTLRGGQP. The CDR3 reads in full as CASTLRGGQPQHF.

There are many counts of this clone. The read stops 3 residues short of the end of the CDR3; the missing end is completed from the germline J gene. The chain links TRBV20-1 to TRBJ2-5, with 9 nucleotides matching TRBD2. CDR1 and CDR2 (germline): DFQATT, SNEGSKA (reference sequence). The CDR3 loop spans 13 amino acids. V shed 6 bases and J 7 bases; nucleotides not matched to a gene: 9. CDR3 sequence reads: CSAEPGLAATQYF. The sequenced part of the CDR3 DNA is TGCAGTGCCGAGCCGGGACTAGCTGCGACC.

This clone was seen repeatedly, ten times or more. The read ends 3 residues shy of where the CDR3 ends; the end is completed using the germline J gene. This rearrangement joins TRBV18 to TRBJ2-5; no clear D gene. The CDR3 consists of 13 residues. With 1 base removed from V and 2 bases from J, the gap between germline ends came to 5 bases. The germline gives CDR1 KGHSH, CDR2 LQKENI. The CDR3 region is CASSPLLQETQYF. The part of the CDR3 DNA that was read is TGTGCCAGCTCACCACTCCTTCAAGAGACC. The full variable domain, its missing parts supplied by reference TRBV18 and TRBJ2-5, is NAGVMQNPRHLVRRRGQEARLRCSPMKGHSHVYWYRQLPEEGLKFMVYLQKENIIDESGMPKERFSAEFPKEGPSILRIQQVVRGDSAAYFCASSPLLQETQYFGPGTRLLVL.

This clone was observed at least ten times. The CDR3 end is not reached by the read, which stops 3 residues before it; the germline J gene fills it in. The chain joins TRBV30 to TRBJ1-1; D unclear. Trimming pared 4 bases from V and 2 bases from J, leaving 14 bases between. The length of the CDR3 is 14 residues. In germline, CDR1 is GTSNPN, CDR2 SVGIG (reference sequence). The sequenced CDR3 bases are TGTGCCTGGACCACGGGGAGAACCAACACTGAA. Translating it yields CAWTTGRTNTE. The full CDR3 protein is CAWTTGRTNTEAFF.

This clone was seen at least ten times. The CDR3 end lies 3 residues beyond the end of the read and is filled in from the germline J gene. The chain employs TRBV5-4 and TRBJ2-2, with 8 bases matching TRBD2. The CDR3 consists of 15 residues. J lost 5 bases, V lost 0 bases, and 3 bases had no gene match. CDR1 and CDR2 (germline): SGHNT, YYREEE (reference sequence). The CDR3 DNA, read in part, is TGTGCCAGCAGCTTGGTAGCGGGAACTACCGGGGAG. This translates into CASSLVAGTTGE. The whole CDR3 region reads CASSLVAGTTGELFF.

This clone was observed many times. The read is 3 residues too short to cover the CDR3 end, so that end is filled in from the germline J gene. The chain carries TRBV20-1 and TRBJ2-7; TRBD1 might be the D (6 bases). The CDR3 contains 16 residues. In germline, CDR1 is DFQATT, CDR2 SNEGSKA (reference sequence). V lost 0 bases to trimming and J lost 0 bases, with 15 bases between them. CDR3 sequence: CSAREVTGISSYEQYF. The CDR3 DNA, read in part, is TGCAGTGCTAGAGAAGTAACAGGGATTAGCTCCTACGAG.